Each of the 2 T cell receptor beta chains below was sequenced from the same sample in a study of stem cell transplantation in POMP-related autoinflammatory disease. Generated by immunoSEQ multiplex PCR, the TCRdb table keeps only in-frame clones and is missing some. The table shows some 9,400 clones, with more than 75% occurring only once. The specimen was CD4+ T cells from PBMCs, collected after stem cell transplantation. These receptors all come from a human patient with POMP-related autoinflammation and immune dysregulation (PRAID). Certain T cells may be donor cells from the graft.

The chain couples TRBV5-1 to TRBJ2-1; 11 nucleotides match TRBD2. In germline, CDR1 is SGHRS, CDR2 YFSETQ. The CDR3 length is 17 residues. The V and J ends lost 4 bases and 0 bases, in that order; junction bases with no gene match: 6. The CDR3 region has the DNA TGCGCCAGCAGCCTAGGACTAGCGGGTGTCTCCTACAATGAGCAGTTCTTC. It specifies CASSLGLAGVSYNEQFF.

The chain recombines TRBV7-2 with TRBJ2-1; no clear D. The CDR3 has 13 amino acids. Trimming cost V 2 bases and J 5 bases, with 7 bases left between them. Germline CDR1 reads SGHTA; CDR2 reads FQGNSA. This chain's CDR3 is CASSLKPNNEQFF. The CDR3 nucleotides are TGTGCCAGCAGCTTAAAGCCCAACAATGAGCAGTTCTTC.